This T cell receptor beta chain was obtained from a study of blood T cell repertoires in COVID-19 (TCRdb year 2020). Regarding the study in general: The collaborator samples originated in the United States, Italy and Spain and spanned the acute and convalescent phases of COVID-19. Samples came from the ongoing ImmuneRACE study (first 160 participants) plus 1,254 subjects from 6 global collaborators. The material from the prospective study consisted of cDNA or gDNA derived from T cells, B-cell-depleted T cells, or PBMCs. The repertoires were made available in a free public database intended to serve as a resource for research on the immune response to SARS-CoV-2. The sample metadata nearly always contained a de-identified subject ID, COVID-19 status, age in years and sex. The dataset comprised deeply sampled blood TCRbeta repertoires from subjects exposed to, actively infected with, or recovered from COVID-19. Where available, HLA class I and class II types were obtained from metadata supplied by the sample provider rather than from assay-based typing.

Overall study results and their limits: The quantity of clinical and demographic metadata differed by source and by participant and was supplied without curation.

CDR1 SGHTA and CDR2 FQGTGA were looked up in the germline V gene. The CDR3 numbers 18 residues from cysteine through phenylalanine. Just CDR3 DNA is preserved here, 54 bases in frame from base 1. Germline trimming amounts to 5 bases on V and 0 bases on J, with 11 as the count of junction bases outside the gene matches. The immunoSEQ Assay, a bias-controlled multiplex PCR, was used to amplify TCRbeta CDR3 regions from genomic DNA. Turning to the authors' computational methods: Nucleated cell counts per sample were estimated from amplification of reference gene primers within the assay. To quantify the absolute abundance of each unique TCRbeta CDR3 rearrangement, sequence reads were collapsed and filtered. For each sample, productive Simpson clonality was calculated by taking the square root of Simpson's diversity index across productive rearrangements. In its TCRdb copy, this immuneACCESS table keeps in-frame sequences only and misses some clones. Where compared with another copy, unresolved V genes explain less than half of these, and the others have no known cause. Clonal size and the V and J genes are those of that table, whereas D and trimming came from the DNA. Here the sample has 99,000 or so clones; roughly four fifths occur a single time. Of the sample, about 5% falls within the top ten clones.

As to this clone: Its antigen remains undetermined. Per-nucleotide qualities are absent, and no much larger clonotype sits a single base away.

The collaborating institutions used their own protocols to collect whole blood in K2EDTA tubes. For TCRbeta analysis, collaborators shipped samples in one of three forms: frozen whole blood, isolated PBMCs, or DNA extracted from either of those sample types. Material for sequencing was peripheral blood. This clonotype was obtained from a man in his sixties with acute or convalescent COVID-19. The sequence is built from TRBV7-3 and TRBJ2-1; the central 9 bases match TRBD2. The nucleotides are TGTGCCAGCAGCCCCGCCGGGGGAGCGGGGGGCTCCTACAATGAGCAGTTCTTC. It encodes CASSPAGGAGGSYNEQFF.